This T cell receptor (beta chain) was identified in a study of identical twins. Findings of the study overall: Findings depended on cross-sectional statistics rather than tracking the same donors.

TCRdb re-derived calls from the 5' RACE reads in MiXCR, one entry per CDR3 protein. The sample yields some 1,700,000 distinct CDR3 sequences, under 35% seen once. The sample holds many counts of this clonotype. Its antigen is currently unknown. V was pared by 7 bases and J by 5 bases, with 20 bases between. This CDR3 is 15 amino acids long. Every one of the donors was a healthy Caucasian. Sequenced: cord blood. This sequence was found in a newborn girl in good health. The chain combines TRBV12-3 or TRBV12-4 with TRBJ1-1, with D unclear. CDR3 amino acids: CASTEIHGRRTEAFF. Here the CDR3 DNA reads TGTGCCAGCACCGAAATCCATGGTAGGAGGACTGAAGCTTTCTTT.